Detailed here is one T cell receptor beta chain. This record comes from a study of blood T cell repertoires in COVID-19. Produced via immunoSEQ multiplex PCR; TCRdb's table is partial and in-frame only. The table shows about 270,000 clones, with 70% to 90% occurring only once. The CDR3 contains 14 residues. V was clipped by 5 bases and J by 5 bases, with 15 bases between them. Looked up from germline, CDR1 is SGHTA and CDR2 is FQGNSA. The rearrangement joins TRBV7-2 to TRBJ2-5; perhaps TRBD2 as D (6 bases). The receptor was derived from a woman aged 30 to 39 with acute COVID-19. Sequenced input: PBMCs or T cells enriched from blood (not recorded which). The CDR3 nucleotides read TGTGCCAGCAGCAGATCCGAAGGAGGGGAGACCCAGTACTTC. As protein: CASSRSEGGETQYF.